The next 21 T cell receptor beta chains were all read from a single sample in a study of molecular identifiers for immune sequencing clone quantification. TCRdb used MiXCR to reprocess the PCR reads, holding one entry per CDR3 protein. The table includes about 86,000 distinct CDR3 sequences, around a quarter detected once. The sequenced sample was naive CD8+ T cells from blood, with Jurkat cell RNA spiked in. Subset indicated: FACS-sorted CD8+CD4-CCR7+CD45RA+ naive T cells. These receptors all come from a human donor in good health. Some libraries in this study had Jurkat cell RNA spiked in.

Details on this clonotype: A clone one base away is much larger, so this may be a read error. The chain combines TRBV27 with TRBJ2-3; perhaps TRBD1 as D (5 bases). The V gene lost 5 bases and the J gene lost 4 bases, with 13 bases spanning the gap. Germline V lookup: CDR1 MNHEY, CDR2 SMNVEV (reference sequence). The CDR3 is made up of 14 amino acids. The CDR3 DNA reads TGTGCCAGCAGTCCCAGATGGGGCTCAGATACGCAGTATTTT. Its translation is CASSPRWGSDTQYF.

This clonotype was observed many times. The DNA for the CDR3 is TGTGCCACCAGCCCGGACAGGGGATATAGCAATCAGCCCCAGCATTTT. It encodes CATSPDRGYSNQPQHF. The chain combines TRBV15 with TRBJ1-5; 9 bases map to TRBD1. Losses at the gene ends were 5 bases for V and 0 bases for J; bases not matched to a gene: 5. The CDR3 has 16 residues. In germline, CDR1 is LNHNV, CDR2 YYDKDF (reference sequence).

This chain connects TRBV11-2 to TRBJ1-5; a weak D match, TRBD1 (5 bases). Germline V CDR1 and CDR2: SGHAT, FQNNGV. This CDR3 spans 15 amino acids. V lost 1 base and J lost 5, with 12 bases in between. The CDR3 loop reads CASSLAGRVDQPQHF. The CDR3 nucleotides read TGTGCCAGCAGCTTAGCCGGCAGGGTCGATCAGCCCCAGCATTTT.

This clonotype was seen ten or more times. This rearrangement joins TRBV20-1 to TRBJ2-4; D ambiguous. The CDR3 loop spans 14 amino acids. Germline CDR1 reads DFQATT; CDR2 reads SNEGSKA (reference sequence). V was pared by 3 bases and J by 5 bases, with 14 bases between. In nucleotides, the CDR3 is TGCAGTGCTAGTCTATGGCTTTATGAAAACATTCAGTACTTC. Its translation: CSASLWLYENIQYF.

This clonotype was counted a few times. The chain couples TRBV25-1 to TRBJ1-1; D perhaps matches TRBD1 (5 bases). CDR1 and CDR2 (germline): MGHDK, SYGVNS. The V gene lost 4 bases and the J gene lost 5 bases, with 17 bases spanning the gap. This CDR3 is 15 amino acids long. The DNA of the CDR3 is TGTGCCAGCAGTGCCCGGGCGGGGGTTGATACTGAAGCTTTCTTT. This codes for CASSARAGVDTEAFF.

The sample holds a few counts of this clonotype. This chain uses TRBV12-3 or TRBV12-4 with TRBJ1-1; TRBD1 is a possible D gene (6 bases). Trimming stripped 5 bases from V and 0 bases from J, with 13 bases between. The length of the CDR3 is 15 residues. CDR3 nucleotides: TGTGCCAGCAGTCCCCGGACAGTCATGAACACTGAAGCTTTCTTT. This translates into CASSPRTVMNTEAFF.

This clonotype has a count of ten or more. The V call is TRBV12-3 or TRBV12-4, the J call TRBJ1-5, with a tentative D call TRBD1 (6 bases). V lost 7 bases, J lost 2 bases, and 15 bases lay in between. This CDR3 region has 15 residues. CDR3 protein: CASKPQGFGNQPQHF. The CDR3 DNA is TGTGCCAGCAAACCCCAGGGGTTCGGCAATCAGCCCCAGCATTTT.

This clonotype was seen a handful of times. The V gene is TRBV7-9, the J gene TRBJ1-1; D gene unclear. Per germline, CDR1 SEHNR and CDR2 FQNEAQ (reference sequence). V was trimmed by 6 bases and J by 2 bases, leaving 10 bases between them. The CDR3 totals 13 residues. The CDR3 loop is CASRPEGNTEAFF. The CDR3 nucleotides read TGTGCCAGCAGGCCCGAGGGAAACACTGAAGCTTTCTTT.

The chain recombines TRBV11-1 with TRBJ2-3, with 10 bases that match TRBD2. The V segment lost 0 bases and the J segment 3 bases; nucleotides outside the gene matches: 6. The CDR3 runs to 17 residues. Germline-derived CDR1 and CDR2 are SGHAT and FQDESV (reference sequence). CDR3 region: CASSLAPSGSWTDTQYF. Written as DNA, the CDR3 is TGTGCCAGCAGCTTAGCTCCTAGCGGGAGTTGGACAGATACGCAGTATTTT.

This chain joins TRBV2 and TRBJ2-1; 9 bases match TRBD2. Trimming removed 3 bases from V and 9 bases from J; junction bases left unmatched: 3. CDR3 length: 13 amino acids. Germline CDR1 and CDR2: SNHLY and FYNNEI. For the CDR3, the DNA is TGTGCCAGCAGTGAGGGACTAGCTCCTGAGCAGTTCTTC. Amino acid sequence: CASSEGLAPEQFF.

As concerns this clonotype: A read error may be the cause here, since a much bigger clone is one base away. The V call is TRBV29-1, the J call TRBJ2-7, with a possible D match to TRBD1 (6 bases). Looked up from germline, CDR1 is SQVTM and CDR2 is ANQGSEA. The CDR3 extends over 15 amino acids. The germline V and J ends were trimmed by 2 bases and 2 bases, with 16 bases remaining between them. CDR3 bases: TGCAGCGTTGAAAATCTTCAGGGGCAACCCTACGAGCAGTACTTC. Protein product: CSVENLQGQPYEQYF.

This chain joins TRBV12-3 or TRBV12-4 and TRBJ2-3; 14 bases fit TRBD2. The CDR3 sequence is 16 residues long. Trimming at V came to 6 bases and at J to 6 bases, leaving 8 bases not matched to a gene. CDR3 amino acids: CASRAPGLAGVDTQYF. The CDR3 DNA sequence: TGTGCCAGCAGGGCTCCGGGACTAGCGGGGGTCGATACGCAGTATTTT.

This clonotype has ten or more counts. V gene TRBV10-2 combines with J gene TRBJ2-2; no firm D call. This CDR3 contains 11 residues. Germline CDR1 and CDR2: WSHSY and SAAADI. V was shortened by 2 bases and J by 8 bases, with 3 bases between the two germline ends. CDR3 region: CASSEGGELFF. CDR3 DNA: TGCGCCAGCAGTGAGGGGGGGGAGCTGTTTTTT.

This clonotype was counted many times. The chain has TRBV30 and TRBJ2-3; weak D call: TRBD1 (6 bases). The V gene's germline CDR1 is GTSNPN and CDR2 SVGIG (reference sequence). The ends were cut back, 2 bases at V and 4 bases at J, with 10 bases in the middle. The CDR3 extends over 13 amino acids. The CDR3 region is CAWSLGGADTQYF. CDR3 in DNA: TGTGCCTGGAGTCTTGGGGGCGCAGATACGCAGTATTTT.

The rearrangement uses TRBV7-9 and TRBJ1-5; weak D call: TRBD1 (5 bases). With 8 bases removed from V and 7 bases from J, the gap between germline ends came to 15 bases. This CDR3 has 13 residues. Looked up from germline, CDR1 is SEHNR and CDR2 is FQNEAQ (reference sequence). The CDR3 coding sequence is TGTGCCAGCTCCCAGGGCGCGAGGCAGCCCCAGCATTTT. Protein product: CASSQGARQPQHF.

The gene calls are TRBV27 and TRBJ1-1; 7 bases agree with TRBD1. CDR1 and CDR2 from the germline V gene are MNHEY and SMNVEV (reference sequence). The CDR3 has 15 amino acids. J was trimmed by 2 bases and V by 5 bases; bases with no gene match: 8. The CDR3 sequence: CASSDRDSLNTEAFF. Written as DNA, the CDR3 is TGTGCCAGCAGTGACCGGGACAGCTTAAACACTGAAGCTTTCTTT.

A few counts support this clonotype. The rearrangement uses TRBV13 and TRBJ2-5; possible D gene TRBD2, 6 bases. Germline CDR1 PRHDT, CDR2 FYEKMQ (reference sequence). The CDR3 has 14 residues. V was cut by 3 bases and J by 5 bases, with 13 bases left in between. CDR3 coding DNA: TGTGCCAGCAGCTTTTGGGGGGAGTCCGAGACCCAGTACTTC. The encoded protein is CASSFWGESETQYF.

The rearrangement uses TRBV4-1 and TRBJ1-2; D is unclear. With 1 base removed from V and 5 bases from J, the gap between germline ends came to 14 bases. CDR1 is MGHRA and CDR2 is YSYEKL in the germline V gene. This CDR3 spans 15 amino acids. CDR3 amino acids: CASSQVSGQLYGYTF. The CDR3 DNA reads TGCGCCAGCAGCCAAGTTTCAGGCCAGCTTTATGGCTACACCTTC.

The rearrangement joins TRBV29-1 to TRBJ2-1, with D perhaps matching TRBD2 (5 bases). CDR1 SQVTM and CDR2 ANQGSEA come from the germline V gene. CDR3 size: 12 residues. V lost 3 bases and J lost 6, with 9 bases in between. CDR3 in amino acids: CSVDGVINEQFF. In DNA form, the CDR3 reads TGCAGCGTTGACGGGGTAATCAATGAGCAGTTCTTC.

The chain employs TRBV5-1 and TRBJ2-3; 10 bases map to TRBD2. Germline lookup yields CDR1 SGHRS and CDR2 YFSETQ. The CDR3 runs 16 residues. The trim removed 1 base at V and 2 bases at J, leaving 4 bases unmatched. The CDR3 sequence: CASSLTGLAHTDTQYF. The DNA for the CDR3 is TGCGCCAGCAGCTTGACGGGACTAGCGCACACAGATACGCAGTATTTT.

In this sample, this clonotype turned up a few times. The chain has TRBV4-3 and TRBJ2-1; no clear D gene. Trimming left V 0 bases short and J 0 bases short, with 12 bases between. The CDR3 has 17 residues. Per germline, CDR1 LGHNA and CDR2 YSLEER. CDR3 bases: TGCGCCAGCAGCCAAGATATTTGGGCGTTCTCCTACAATGAGCAGTTCTTC. Amino acid sequence: CASSQDIWAFSYNEQFF.